A selection of T cell receptor beta chains follows, all from one sample in a study of blood T cell repertoires in COVID-19. Clones were read by immunoSEQ multiplex PCR, and TCRdb kept only the in-frame ones, dropping some. The sample consists of fewer than 40,000 clones, about 88% of them appearing once. Sequenced: peripheral blood. The source is a man aged 65 to 85 with active COVID-19. Both conserved end residues are part of each CDR3. A D gene is named only where the DNA matches it firmly. Not all rows give a size; the values are once, few, many and, for expanded clones, a class.

-	-	TRBV4-3	TRBJ1-2	CASSQGRQYYGYTF	TGCGCCAGCAGCCAAGGTCGACAGTACTATGGCTACACCTTC
-	-	TRBV4-1	TRBJ1-4	CASSHQDWRRDEKLFF	TGCGCCAGCAGTCACCAAGATTGGCGTCGGGATGAAAAACTGTTTTTT
-	-	TRBV2	TRBJ2-7	CASKRDSYEQYF	TGTGCCAGCAAACGGGACTCCTACGAGCAGTACTTC
TRBD1	-	TRBV15	TRBJ2-3	CATSRAGQGTDTQYF	TGTGCCACCAGCAGAGCCGGACAGGGCACAGATACGCAGTATTTT
-	-	TRBV25-1	TRBJ1-2	CASKGQGIYGYTF	TGTGCCAGCAAGGGGCAGGGAATCTATGGCTACACCTTC
TRBD1	-	TRBV5-1	TRBJ2-4	CASSPGTGSLLAKNIQYF	TGCGCCAGCAGCCCCGGGACAGGGTCCCTACTAGCCAAAAACATTCAGTACTTC
TRBD1	-	TRBV30	TRBJ2-7	CAYNRGQLGEQYF	TGTGCCTACAACAGGGGGCAGCTAGGCGAGCAGTACTTC
-	few	TRBV29-1	TRBJ1-3	CSVEGAGRLGNTIYF	TGCAGCGTTGAGGGGGCAGGGCGATTAGGAAACACCATATATTTT
-	-	TRBV7-2	TRBJ1-5	CASSSLPGVNQPQHF	TGTGCCAGCAGCTCCCTTCCGGGGGTCAATCAGCCCCAGCATTTT
-	-	TRBV5-1	TRBJ2-5	CASSPTGRFGETQYF	TGCGCCAGCAGTCCAACCGGCAGGTTTGGGGAGACCCAGTACTTC
-	-	TRBV15	TRBJ2-7	CATSPYSLSEQYF	TGTGCCACCAGCCCTTATTCCCTTAGCGAGCAGTACTTC
-	-	TRBV11-2	TRBJ2-7	CASSFHRVGEEQYF	TGTGCCAGCAGCTTTCACAGGGTTGGAGAGGAGCAGTACTTC
TRBD1	-	TRBV5-1	TRBJ2-7	CASSSGTGGRGGNYEQYF	TGCGCCAGCAGCTCCGGGACAGGGGGCCGCGGGGGAAATTACGAGCAGTACTTC
TRBD1	-	TRBV19	TRBJ2-1	CASSNRDRGREQFF	TGTGCCAGTAGTAACCGGGACAGGGGACGTGAGCAGTTCTTC
-	-	TRBV9	TRBJ2-7	CASSSTQGFDYEQYF	TGTGCCAGCAGCTCAACACAGGGTTTCGACTACGAGCAGTACTTC
TRBD1	-	TRBV7-2	TRBJ1-1	CASSSQGALSTEAFF	TGTGCCAGCAGCTCTCAGGGGGCGCTGAGCACTGAAGCTTTCTTT
TRBD1	-	TRBV27	TRBJ2-7	CASGRTGVSYEQYF	TGTGCCAGCGGTAGGACAGGGGTCTCCTACGAGCAGTACTTC
-	-	TRBV19	TRBJ1-6	CASSFGQGNSPLHF	TGTGCCAGTAGTTTCGGGCAGGGAAATTCACCCCTCCACTTT
-	-	TRBV29-1	TRBJ2-3	CSASPGVGTDTQYF	TGCAGCGCCTCCCCCGGAGTTGGGACAGATACGCAGTATTTT
-	-	TRBV21-1	TRBJ2-3	CASSDSRDRSSDTQYF	TGTGCCAGCAGCGACAGCCGGGACAGGTCATCAGATACGCAGTATTTT
TRBD1	-	TRBV6-6	TRBJ2-3	CASRTGTGLGGDTQYF	TGTGCCAGCAGAACCGGGACAGGGCTTGGGGGGGATACGCAGTATTTT
-	-	TRBV7-2	TRBJ1-2	CASSLSRGGTNYGYTF	TGTGCCAGCAGCTTATCACGGGGGGGCACTAACTATGGCTACACCTTC
TRBD2	-	TRBV7-2	TRBJ2-3	CASSRRLAGAPYF	TGTGCCAGCAGCCGCCGACTAGCGGGGGCGCCGTATTTT
TRBD1	-	TRBV13	TRBJ2-2	CASSPGQGIGELFF	TGTGCCAGCAGCCCCGGACAGGGGATCGGGGAGCTGTTTTTT
-	few	TRBV9	TRBJ1-1	CASSGTPSETEAFF	TGTGCCAGCAGCGGGACACCTTCGGAGACTGAAGCTTTCTTT
TRBD1	-	TRBV27	TRBJ2-7	CASSPLRQGPYEQYF	TGTGCCAGCAGCCCTTTAAGACAGGGCCCCTACGAGCAGTACTTC
-	-	TRBV29-1	TRBJ1-3	CSATTTYSGNTIYF	TGCAGCGCAACTACGACGTACTCTGGAAACACCATATATTTT
TRBD1	-	TRBV30	TRBJ1-1	CAWSQGAAVTEAFF	TGTGCCTGGAGTCAGGGGGCGGCGGTCACTGAAGCTTTCTTT
TRBD2	-	TRBV2	TRBJ2-7	CASGLALSYEQYF	TGTGCCAGCGGACTAGCGCTTTCCTACGAGCAGTACTTC